These 14 T cell receptor beta chains share one sample of origin, sequenced in a study of blood T cell repertoires in COVID-19. Clones were read by immunoSEQ multiplex PCR, and TCRdb kept only the in-frame ones, dropping some. The table lists more than 200,000 clones, 85% to 90% of them singletons, with around 1.4% in the top ten. Sequenced input: peripheral blood. The receptors shown here come from an older man with acute or convalescent COVID-19.

V gene TRBV7-6 combines with J gene TRBJ2-2; 7 nucleotides align to TRBD1. Germline CDR1 is SGHVS and CDR2 is FNYEAQ. CDR3 length: 15 residues. V dropped 1 base and J dropped 3; count of bases not matched to a gene: 2. CDR3 DNA: TGTGCCAGCAGCTTAGACGGGACAGACACCGGGGAGCTGTTTTTT. Protein: CASSLDGTDTGELFF.

As to this clone: This specimen includes other DNA sequences encoding the same CDR3. The V and J genes are TRBV7-2 and TRBJ1-6; 8 bases are shared with TRBD1. The CDR3 has 15 amino acids. V shed 3 bases, J shed 7 bases, and the junction held 5 bases outside the gene matches. Germline V gene sequence: CDR1 SGHTA, CDR2 FQGNSA. This CDR3 reads CASSLGTGTNSPLHF. The CDR3 DNA reads TGTGCCAGCAGCTTGGGGACAGGTACCAATTCACCCCTCCACTTT.

This chain links TRBV6-6 with TRBJ1-5, with 8 bases lining up with TRBD1. Germline CDR1 reads MNHNY; CDR2 reads SVGAGI (reference sequence). V trimming: 5 bases; J trimming: 7 bases; junction bases outside the gene matches: 4. This CDR3 is built from 13 residues. The CDR3 bases are TGTGCCAGCAGTGGACAGGGCGGCCAGCCCCAGCATTTT. It specifies CASSGQGGQPQHF.

In the case of this clone: The same CDR3 is also encoded by other DNA sequences in this sample. The chain employs TRBV5-1 and TRBJ2-7; D not certain. The CDR3 is made up of 12 amino acids. Per germline, CDR1 SGHRS and CDR2 YFSETQ. The ends were cut back, 5 bases at V and 2 bases at J, with 8 bases in the middle. The CDR3 DNA reads as TGCGCCAGCAGTCTTACAACCTACGAGCAGTACTTC. Encoded protein: CASSLTTYEQYF.

This sequence joins TRBV11-2 and TRBJ1-3; D remains ambiguous. There are 15 residues in the CDR3. Germline V gives CDR1 SGHAT, CDR2 FQNNGV. Between the trimmed V and J ends, which lost 1 base and 3 bases, there was a span of 10 bases. CDR3 region: CASSLATDFGNTIYF. CDR3 nucleotide sequence: TGTGCCAGCAGCTTAGCGACTGATTTTGGAAACACCATATATTTT.

The V gene is TRBV5-1, the J gene TRBJ1-4; TRBD1 might be the D (5 bases). CDR1 SGHRS and CDR2 YFSETQ come from the germline V gene. The CDR3 consists of 16 residues. Trimming stripped 0 bases from V and 3 bases from J, with 12 bases between. This CDR3 is CASSLVGTGANEKLFF. The CDR3 DNA is TGCGCCAGCAGCTTGGTAGGGACGGGAGCTAATGAAAAACTGTTTTTT.

The J gene is TRBJ1-2, the V gene TRBV5-1; possibly TRBD1 for D (6 bases). Trimming cost V 4 bases and J 4 bases, with 17 bases left between them. This CDR3 spans 15 amino acids. The germline V gene encodes CDR1 SGHRS and CDR2 YFSETQ. CDR3 in DNA: TGCGCCAGCAGCGTGGACAGTACGAGTTCCTATGGCTACACCTTC. Protein product: CASSVDSTSSYGYTF.

This sequence joins TRBV15 and TRBJ1-2; D might be TRBD1 (5 bases). CDR3 length: 15 residues. Trimming removed 0 bases from V and 3 bases from J, with 11 bases in between. The germline V gene encodes CDR1 LNHNV and CDR2 YYDKDF (reference sequence). Here the CDR3 DNA reads TGTGCCACCAGCAGAGATAGCAGGGCAGACTATGGCTACACCTTC. This gives the protein CATSRDSRADYGYTF.

The DNA of the CDR3 is TGTGCCAGCAGCTTGGTGGTAGCTGGGGCCAACGTCCTGACTTTC. Its protein is CASSLVVAGANVLTF. J is TRBJ2-6 and V is TRBV5-4; no firm D call. The CDR3 runs 15 residues. Germline-derived CDR1 and CDR2 are SGHNT and YYREEE (reference sequence). V shed 0 bases and J shed 2 bases, with 6 bases lying between them.

This clone was seen only once. The rearrangement joins TRBV28 to TRBJ2-5; 12 bases fit TRBD2. The V and J ends lost 1 base and 1 base, in that order; junction bases with no gene match: 10. Germline V gene data show CDR1 as MDHEN and CDR2 as SYDVKM. This CDR3 region has 19 residues. The CDR3 DNA reads TGTGCCAGCAGTTTATCCCGACTAGCGGGAGCCCTCCCCCAAGAGACCCAGTACTTC. It yields the protein CASSLSRLAGALPQETQYF.

V gene TRBV5-1 combines with J gene TRBJ1-2, with D possibly being TRBD1 (6 bases). The germline V gene encodes CDR1 SGHRS and CDR2 YFSETQ. Trimming took off 6 bases at V and 2 bases at J, with 8 bases between the two ends. This CDR3 spans 12 amino acids. CDR3 residues: CASTQGNYGYTF. In nucleotides, the CDR3 is TGCGCCAGCACCCAGGGGAACTATGGCTACACCTTC.

The table lists this clone with a count of one. The chain recombines TRBV11-2 with TRBJ1-1; maybe TRBD1 (5 bases). V lost 7 bases and J lost 6, with 24 bases in between. The CDR3 sequence is 16 residues long. CDR1 is SGHAT and CDR2 is FQNNGV in the germline V gene. The CDR3 loop is CASTLTVRLGFSEAFF. CDR3 coding DNA: TGTGCCAGCACCTTGACAGTGAGGCTTGGATTCTCTGAAGCTTTCTTT.

This chain connects TRBV13 to TRBJ2-7; 11 positions agree with TRBD2. V was pared by 5 bases and J by 6 bases, with 21 bases of the junction left unmatched. CDR1 is PRHDT, CDR2 FYEKMQ, per germline (reference sequence). The CDR3 loop spans 19 amino acids. This chain's CDR3 is CASSPQGLLAGVSRVEQYF. Written as DNA, the CDR3 is TGTGCCAGCAGCCCTCAGGGGCTACTAGCGGGAGTTTCCCGCGTCGAGCAGTACTTC.

The genes are TRBV6-5 and TRBJ2-5, with TRBD2 identical over 16 bases. CDR3 length: 16 residues. Trimming cost V 4 bases and J 4 bases; bases outside gene matches: 3. The germline V gene has CDR1 MNHEY and CDR2 SVGAGI. This CDR3 reads CASSLGLAGGPETQYF. The CDR3, as DNA: TGTGCCAGCAGTTTGGGACTAGCGGGGGGGCCAGAGACCCAGTACTTC.